The 14 T cell receptor beta chains presented below share a single source sample, sequenced in a study of CD8 T cells in Susac syndrome. When the RNA was reverse transcribed, random hexamers were used with an input of roughly 0.45 to 1 ug. One entry per CDR3 protein results from TCRdb running MiXCR on the immunoSEQ multiplex PCR reads. The data show 120,000 to 150,000 distinct CDR3 sequences, approximately 93% seen once. Material for sequencing was CD4+ T cells from PBMCs. These receptors came from a human donor in good health.

The gene calls are TRBV20-1 and TRBJ1-3; D is uncertain. V shed 4 bases and J shed 2 bases, with 12 bases lying between them. CDR3 length equals 14 residues. Germline V gene data show CDR1 as DFQATT and CDR2 as SNEGSKA (reference sequence). The CDR3 DNA reads as TGCAGTGCTATCAGCGGGGTAGCTGGAAACACCATATATTTT. This codes for CSAISGVAGNTIYF.

This clonotype was counted a single time. The CDR3 DNA is TGCAGCGTTGAGGGACAGGGGGCGCGAGGCGAGCAGTACTTC. Translation gives CSVEGQGARGEQYF. The chain links TRBV29-1 to TRBJ2-7; 12 nucleotides agree with TRBD1. After removal of 3 bases from V and 6 bases from J, the junction contained 6 bases not matched to a gene. CDR1 and CDR2 (germline): SQVTM, ANQGSEA. The CDR3 totals 14 residues.

This clonotype was picked up one time. J is TRBJ1-4 and V is TRBV27; TRBD1 is a possible D gene (6 bases). This CDR3 contains 14 residues. Trimming shortened V by 5 bases and J by 3 bases, and 10 bases separated the two germline ends. The germline V gene encodes CDR1 MNHEY and CDR2 SMNVEV (reference sequence). In DNA, the CDR3 is TGTGCCAGCAGTGAGGGACATCCTAATGAAAAACTGTTTTTT. Amino acids: CASSEGHPNEKLFF.

The J gene is TRBJ2-1, the V gene TRBV6-5; tentatively, D is TRBD2 (6 bases). Germline CDR1 and CDR2: MNHEY and SVGAGI. V lost 6 bases to trimming and J lost 0 bases, with 9 bases between them. The CDR3 runs to 14 residues. CDR3 bases: TGTGCCAGCAGAGCGGGTAACTCCTACAATGAGCAGTTCTTC. Its protein is CASRAGNSYNEQFF.

The CDR3 here is CASSTGDTGELFF. The CDR3 coding sequence is TGTGCCAGTAGTACGGGAGACACCGGGGAGCTGTTTTTT. This chain links TRBV19 with TRBJ2-2, with a possible D match to TRBD2 (6 bases). The CDR3 is 13 amino acids. The V gene lost 4 bases and the J gene lost 3 bases, with 6 bases spanning the gap. Per germline, CDR1 LNHDA and CDR2 SQIVND (reference sequence). Drawing the rest from reference TRBV19 and TRBJ2-2, the complete variable domain is DGGITQSPKYLFRKEGQNVTLSCEQNLNHDAMYWYRQDPGQGLRLIYYSQIVNDFQKGDIAEGYSVSREKKESFPLTVTSAQKNPTAFYLCASSTGDTGELFFGEGSRLTVL.

This chain uses TRBV7-8 with TRBJ2-7, with 12 bases matching TRBD2. Trimming at V came to 5 bases and at J to 6 bases, leaving 11 bases not matched to a gene. Germline assignment: CDR1 SGHVS and CDR2 FQNEAQ. The CDR3 extends over 16 amino acids. CDR3 loop: CASSPRGLAGGVEQYF. The CDR3 bases are TGTGCCAGCAGCCCTAGAGGCCTAGCGGGAGGGGTCGAGCAGTACTTC.

This clonotype is a singleton in its sample. The chain couples TRBV28 to TRBJ2-7; D perhaps matches TRBD2 (5 bases). CDR3 size: 13 residues. The germline V gene has CDR1 MDHEN and CDR2 SYDVKM. With 8 bases removed from V and 3 bases from J, the gap between germline ends came to 14 bases. CDR3 in DNA: TGTGCCAGCGCGGTCGGAGGCCGCTACGAGCAGTACTTC. Its translation: CASAVGGRYEQYF.

This chain connects TRBV6-5 to TRBJ1-1; D uncertain. Trimming stripped 2 bases from V and 6 bases from J, with 13 bases between. The germline V gene has CDR1 MNHEY and CDR2 SVGAGI. CDR3 length: 14 residues. Here the CDR3 DNA reads TGTGCCAGCAGTTACCCGGGCGCGGGGTCTGAAGCTTTCTTT. Its translation is CASSYPGAGSEAFF.

The J gene is TRBJ2-2, the V gene TRBV5-1; the match to TRBD2 covers 7 bases. V lost 4 bases, J lost 7 bases, and 10 bases stayed unmatched. The germline V gene has CDR1 SGHRS and CDR2 YFSETQ. The CDR3 length is 15 residues. The CDR3 DNA reads TGCGCCAGCAGCGAGATGACTAGCTTGAACGGGGAGCTGTTTTTT. Translated: CASSEMTSLNGELFF.

CDR3 nucleotide sequence: TGTGCCATCAGTGATTCGGGACAGGGGCTCGGGGAGACCCAGTACTTC. It yields the protein CAISDSGQGLGETQYF. V usage is TRBV10-3 and J usage is TRBJ2-5; 10 bases are shared with TRBD1. CDR1 is ENHRY and CDR2 is SYGVKD in the germline V gene. CDR3 size: 16 residues. After removal of 3 bases from V and 5 bases from J, the junction contained 9 bases not matched to a gene.

This clonotype was seen just once. The V and J genes are TRBV6-6 and TRBJ2-1, with D hard to call. V lost 10 bases and J lost 7, with 14 bases in between. Germline assignment: CDR1 MNHNY and CDR2 SVGAGI (reference sequence). This CDR3 is 12 amino acids long. CDR3 residues: CATGITRNEQFF. The DNA for the CDR3 is TGTGCCACCGGAATAACCAGGAATGAGCAGTTCTTC.

CDR3 sequence reads: CASSSLGTVGELFF. The CDR3 DNA reads as TGTGCCAGCAGCTCCCTCGGTACCGTCGGGGAGCTGTTTTTT. The chain is built from TRBV7-6 and TRBJ2-2; D remains unclear. Germline CDR1 reads SGHVS; CDR2 reads FNYEAQ. The V end lost 4 bases, the J end lost 7 bases, and 13 bases lay between the germline ends. This CDR3 comprises 14 residues.

The gene calls are TRBV12-3 or TRBV12-4 and TRBJ2-4, with a tentative D call TRBD2 (6 bases). Trimming pared 6 bases from V and 10 bases from J, leaving 19 bases between. CDR3 size: 14 residues. The CDR3 here is CASSPRGGGEIQYF. DNA for the CDR3: TGTGCCAGCAGCCCACGGGGAGGAGGGGAAATTCAGTACTTC.

The chain is built from TRBV6-1 and TRBJ2-6; D may be TRBD2 (6 bases). Germline V CDR1 and CDR2: MNHNS, SASEGT. Trimming took 6 bases from V and 2 from J, leaving 20 bases between them. This CDR3 contains 18 residues. The CDR3 bases are TGTGCCAGCAGCCAGAGGGACTTCTGGGGTACTGGGGCCAACGTCCTGACTTTC. Protein sequence: CASSQRDFWGTGANVLTF.